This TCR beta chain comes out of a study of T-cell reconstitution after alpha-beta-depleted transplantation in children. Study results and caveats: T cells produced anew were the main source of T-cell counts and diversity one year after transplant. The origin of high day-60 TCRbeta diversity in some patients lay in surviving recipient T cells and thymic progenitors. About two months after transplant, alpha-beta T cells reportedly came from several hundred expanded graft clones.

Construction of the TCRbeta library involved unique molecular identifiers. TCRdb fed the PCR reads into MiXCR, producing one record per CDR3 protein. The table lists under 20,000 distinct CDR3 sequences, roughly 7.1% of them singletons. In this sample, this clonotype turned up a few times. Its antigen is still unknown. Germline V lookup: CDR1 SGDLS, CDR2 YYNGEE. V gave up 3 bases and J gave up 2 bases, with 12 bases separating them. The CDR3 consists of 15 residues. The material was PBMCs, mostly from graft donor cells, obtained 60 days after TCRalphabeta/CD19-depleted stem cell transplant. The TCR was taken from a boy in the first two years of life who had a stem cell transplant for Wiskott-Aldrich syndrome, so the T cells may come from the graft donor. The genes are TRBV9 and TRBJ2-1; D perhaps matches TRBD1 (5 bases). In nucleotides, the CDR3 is TGTGCCAGCAGCGCAAGAGACAGTACCTACAATGAGCAGTTCTTC. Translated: CASSARDSTYNEQFF.